This T cell receptor (beta chain) originates from a study of cytomegalovirus exposure and HLA in healthy donors (dated by TCRdb to 2016 to 2017). The study in broad terms: An earlier analysis of 587 of the donors reported 276 Gb of sequence data and 117 million unique TCR beta sequences obtained from about 179 million T cells. Alongside the repertoire data, information on donor age, sex, ethnicity and CMV serostatus was compiled. High-throughput TCR immunosequencing, statistical association of individual TCRs with disease status, and machine learning were combined to predict cytomegalovirus infection status. Roughly five DR-DQ haplotypes were handled as single units for association and clustering because linkage in the cohort was strong. In an earlier analysis of 587 of the donors, high-throughput TCR beta sequencing was used to judge whether each TCR beta V gene segment behaved as functional or pseudogenic. Every discovery cohort repertoire had been produced on one sequencing platform. Typing coverage varied by locus: about 629-640 donors for A, B, C, DRB1 and DQB1; more than 500 for DQA1; approximately 570 for DPA1; 450 to 480 for DPB1. The study profiled the T cell repertoires of fewer than 850 subjects by immunosequencing and related them to cytomegalovirus serostatus. A later genetic analysis used genome-wide SNP genotypes for about 55% of the 666 donors, treating that subset as a discovery cohort. Among the 398 genotyped donors, approximately 81% belonged to the genetic ancestry cluster associated with self-reported Caucasian donors. On average, about 200,000 unique TCR beta nucleotide sequences were sequenced per donor among a few hundred genotyped donors of the cohort, with 15% to 20% of those sequences being non-productive. Both class I and class II loci were covered by HLA typing, at four-digit resolution. In a later analysis, previously published TCR beta repertoires from hundreds of donors were re-analyzed and high-resolution HLA genotyping was added so that TCR occurrence patterns could be studied. The study was designed to test whether signatures of past pathogen exposure could be identified by cataloging public T cell receptors. Around 320 gigabases of sequencing data and tens of millions of unique TCR sequences were included in an early release covering around 650 HLA-typed donors. Rather than drawing on any new phenotypic data, the later analysis identified candidate immune exposures from TCR beta sequences and the way those sequences occurred across donors. Along with the approximately 670-subject first cohort, a separate validation cohort of over 90 different subjects was used. The paper's findings and limits, for the study overall: A total of 150 to 200 TCR beta chains were listed by the study as associated with cytomegalovirus. A further reported finding was that TCR beta sequences accurately predicted the HLA-A and HLA-B alleles for most subjects in the first cohort. In a later genetic analysis, a missense DCLRE1C variant was associated with V-gene and J-gene trimming of TCR beta chains, and the association was replicated in an independent cohort. A later analysis found that HLA-associated TCR beta chains were more clonally expanded and had lower generation probabilities than equally common non-associated chains. Because some donors lacked HLA typing at each locus, the association tests relied only on the typed subset. The earlier analysis of about 600 of the donors excluded around 17 rarely observed V segments, including chromosome 9 orphons, because counts were too low. Roughly uniform sequencing depth across donors was assumed in presence/absence analyses, although this assumption may not hold. In a later analysis, the rate of TCR association differed among HLA loci, with DRB1 alleles having the most associated TCRs and HLA-C alleles having the fewest. Specific HLA alleles were associated with some 15,000 TCR beta sequences at a false discovery rate of 0.05 in a later analysis. Most CMV-associated TCR beta chains appeared to be HLA-restricted in a later analysis, and the HLA associations seemed to be driven largely by CMV exposure. The classifier was reported to diagnose cytomegalovirus status with high specificity and sensitivity in both the original cohort and the validation cohort. While some public TCRs were present in many individuals, most TCR sequences turned up only very rarely across donors. Some IMGT-functional V segments, including TRBV6-2 and TRBV6-3, could not be told apart with the 87-base-pair reads, so those segments were excluded. The sequencing pipeline was judged likely to have produced a cluster of highly shared sequence variants as a technical artifact. Correlated functional status among segregating V segments might be attributable to linkage disequilibrium, but an unknown experimental factor could not be ruled out. When HLA alleles, especially DR and DQ, strongly co-occurred, TCR associations were difficult to assign to individual alleles. Compared with the approximately 670-donor mean, donors in an Asian-associated ancestry cluster had fewer N-insertions in productive TCRs, according to a later genetic analysis. In a later analysis, several top co-occurrence clusters were reported to appear linked to parvovirus B19, influenza, CMV and Epstein-Barr virus. Three of the identified cytomegalovirus-associated TCR beta chains were confirmed in vitro to be specific for cytomegalovirus antigens. The only immune exposure information available for the cohort was CMV serostatus. In this cohort, only TCR beta chains were sequenced, and detectable features were limited by the absence of alpha or paired-chain data. Broadly in line with IMGT annotations, most TCR beta V segments showed up in productive rearrangements about 87% or about 30% of the time in an earlier analysis of around 550 of the donors. The authors suggested that the approach could potentially be extended to other disease states and immunological phenotypes.

The cohort consisted of fewer than 700 healthy bone marrow donors. At the time of sampling, every cohort member was nominally healthy, though immune exposures that went unrecorded were likely present. The donor tested CMV seronegative, placing the donor among the 350 to 400 seronegative members of the cohort. Every donor gave a peripheral blood sample, and the peripheral blood mononuclear cells from that sample were used for TCR beta sequencing. The Qiagen DNeasy Blood Extraction Kit was used to extract genomic DNA from the blood cell samples. V is cut back by 4 bases and J by 5 bases, with 7 bases in the junction unmatched. The CDR3 has 15 amino acids, counting the end cysteine and phenylalanine. Only CDR3 DNA is held: 45 bases, read in frame from base 1. CDR1 SGHRS and CDR2 YFSETQ were looked up in the germline V gene. Remarks on this clone: The specificity of this receptor is unknown.

Libraries came from the immunoSEQ multiplex PCR assay. The multiplex PCR relied on a mix of 60 forward primers for TCR Vbeta segments and 13 reverse primers for TCR Jbeta segments. The CDR3 region of rearranged TCR beta genes was amplified from genomic DNA by a multiplex PCR assay. The Illumina HiSeq System was used to sequence the amplified TCR beta libraries as 87-base-pair reads. In the source study's methods: In a later analysis, 70 million to 95 million unique TCR beta chains were counted across the approximately 640 repertoires, and approximately 11 million of these chains were shared by at least two donors. Raw reads were error-corrected and collapsed into unique sequences with a nearest-neighbor algorithm that merged closely related sequences to remove PCR and sequencing errors. To assign V, D and J gene segments, CDR3 sequences were aligned to IMGT reference sequences. For a sequence to be retained, a match of at least six nucleotides was required to both a V gene segment and a J gene segment. A rearrangement was called productive if the CDR3 had no stop codons and remained in frame with V and J, and every other rearrangement was called non-productive. CDR3 was defined according to IMGT convention as the region running from the second conserved V-encoded cysteine to the conserved J-encoded phenylalanine. In an earlier analysis of more than 550 of the donors, sequences lacking an unambiguous match to a single V gene segment were excluded. In an earlier analysis of some 590 of the donors, a V segment was called functional when productive rearrangements were above 56.7%, and segregating when the standard deviation between donors exceeded 5%. A statistical classification framework was built to diagnose cytomegalovirus status from the catalog of TCR beta chain sequences. V and J gene assignment, in a later analysis, came from comparing TCR nucleotide sequences with IMGT/GENE-DB human TR gene sequences. In a later analysis, CDR3 sequences and most-parsimonious VDJ recombination scenarios were assigned using the TCRdist pipeline. A later analysis defined each TCR beta chain by its CDR3 amino acid sequence plus V-gene family, and excluded reads lacking a unique V-gene family. As a way to deal with suspected cross-contamination and a sequencing artifact, a later analysis dropped approximately 570 nucleotide sequences that were highly shared and had low generation probability. In a later analysis, a clonal expansion index was calculated for each public chain from normalized within-repertoire ranks of inferred template counts. Generation probabilities in a later analysis came from a VDJ recombination model fitted to out-of-frame rearrangements, and those results were checked against IGoR. Hypergeometric tests were used in a later analysis to score TCR-TCR, TCR-HLA and TCR-CMV co-occurrence, with a repertoire-size bias correction applied to the TCR pairs. False discovery rates were estimated in a later analysis by permuting HLA or CMV assignments 20 times. In a later analysis, co-occurring TCRs were grouped using DBSCAN, with TCRdist sequence similarity added in when clustering inside HLA-allele-positive subsets. Repertoires with fewer than 30,000 or more than 120,000 public chains, plus five repertoires with anomalous nucleotide sharing, were excluded from co-occurrence clustering. Held by TCRdb, this immuneACCESS table contains in-frame sequences only and omits some clones. Under half of the omission traces to an unresolved V gene where checked; the cause of the rest is unknown. V, J and clone size reflect that table, while D and trimming were determined from the DNA. This sample's listing comprises about 140,000 clones. Approximately 1% of the sample is in the top ten clones.

This TCR derives from a male donor in good health and CMV-seronegative. Rearrangement joined TRBV5-1 to TRBJ2-5; TRBD1 agrees with 11 junctional bases. Source material: PBMCs. The nucleotide sequence is given as TGCGCCAGCAGCAAGGACAGGGGGCTAGGGGAGACCCAGTACTTC. This gives the protein CASSKDRGLGETQYF. With the rest looked up from the reference TRBV5-1 and TRBJ2-5 genes rather than sequenced, the full variable domain is KAGVTQTPRYLIKTRGQQVTLSCSPISGHRSVSWYQQTPGQGLQFLFEYFSETQRNKGNFPGRFSGRQFSNSRSEMNVSTLELGDSALYLCASSKDRGLGETQYFGPGTRLLVL.